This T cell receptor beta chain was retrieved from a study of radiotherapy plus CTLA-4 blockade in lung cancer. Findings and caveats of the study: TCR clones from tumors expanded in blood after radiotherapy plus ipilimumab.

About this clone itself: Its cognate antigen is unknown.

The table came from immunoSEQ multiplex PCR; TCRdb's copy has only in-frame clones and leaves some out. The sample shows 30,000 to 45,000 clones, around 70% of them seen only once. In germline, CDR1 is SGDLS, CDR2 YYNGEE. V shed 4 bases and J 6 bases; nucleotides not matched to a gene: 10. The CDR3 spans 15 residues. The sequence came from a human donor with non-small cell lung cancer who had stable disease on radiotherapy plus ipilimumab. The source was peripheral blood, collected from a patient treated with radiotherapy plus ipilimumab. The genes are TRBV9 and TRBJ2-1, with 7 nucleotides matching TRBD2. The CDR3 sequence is CASSWTIGEGNEQFF. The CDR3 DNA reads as TGTGCCAGCAGCTGGACCATCGGGGAGGGCAATGAGCAGTTCTTC.